These 8 T cell receptor beta chains came from one sample sequenced in a study of early T cells in non-severe SARS-CoV-2 infection. TCRdb passed the 5' RACE reads through MiXCR, listing each CDR3 protein once. This repertoire shows approximately 70,000 distinct CDR3 sequences, approximately 10% found once; its top ten account for about 5.8%. The sample was whole blood, taken at baseline. The receptors originated from an adult who was a healthcare worker with PCR-confirmed SARS-CoV-2 infection or an uninfected control (not recorded which).

This clonotype was recorded a few times. This sequence joins TRBV9 and TRBJ1-1, with D possibly TRBD1 on 5 matching bases. This CDR3 has 14 residues. In germline, CDR1 is SGDLS, CDR2 YYNGEE. The germline V and J ends were trimmed by 0 bases and 1 base, with 7 bases remaining between them. CDR3 DNA: TGTGCCAGCAGCGTAGGGGGCAGGAACACTGAAGCTTTCTTT. The encoded protein is CASSVGGRNTEAFF. Filled out from reference TRBV9 and TRBJ1-1, the complete variable domain reads DSGVTQTPKHLITATGQRVTLRCSPRSGDLSVYWYQQSLDQGLQFLIQYYNGEERAKGNILERFSAQQFPDLHSELNLSSLELGDSALYFCASSVGGRNTEAFFGQGTRLTVV.

This rearrangement joins TRBV19 to TRBJ2-5, with 8 bases aligning to TRBD2. The V gene end was trimmed by 5 bases and the J gene end by 0 bases; junction bases not matched to a gene: 8. Germline V gene sequence: CDR1 LNHDA, CDR2 SQIVND (reference sequence). The CDR3 runs to 16 residues. The CDR3 region has the DNA TGTGCCAGTAGTCCCCGGGGAGCGGGAGACCAAGAGACCCAGTACTTC. Translating gives CASSPRGAGDQETQYF. Full variable domain (missing parts from reference TRBV19 and TRBJ2-5): DGGITQSPKYLFRKEGQNVTLSCEQNLNHDAMYWYRQDPGQGLRLIYYSQIVNDFQKGDIAEGYSVSREKKESFPLTVTSAQKNPTAFYLCASSPRGAGDQETQYFGPGTRLLVL.

This clonotype occurred a few times. This chain uses TRBV4-1 with TRBJ2-3; perhaps TRBD1 as D (6 bases). The CDR3 contains 17 residues. The V and J ends lost 2 bases and 0 bases respectively, with 15 bases between them. The germline CDR1 and CDR2 sequences are MGHRA and YSYEKL. CDR3 DNA sequence: TGCGCCAGCAGCCAACTTTCGGCGGACAGAAGCACAGATACGCAGTATTTT. This gives the protein CASSQLSADRSTDTQYF.

This clonotype came up many times. The V and J genes are TRBV10-2 and TRBJ2-3; D might be TRBD1 or TRBD2, each matching 5 bases. V lost 7 bases and J lost 6, with 11 bases in between. The CDR3 spans 12 residues. Germline values: CDR1 WSHSY, CDR2 SAAADI. CDR3 protein: CASNGAFDTQYF. CDR3 sequence (DNA): TGCGCCAGCAACGGGGCTTTTGATACGCAGTATTTT.

This clonotype was detected a few times. V usage is TRBV20-1 and J usage is TRBJ2-7; D is undetermined. Trimming took 3 bases from V and 1 from J, leaving 7 bases between them. The CDR3 consists of 12 residues. The V gene's germline CDR1 is DFQATT and CDR2 SNEGSKA (reference sequence). The CDR3 region has the DNA TGCAGTGCTAGCGGTGGGTCCTACGAGCAGTACTTC. Amino acids: CSASGGSYEQYF.

The J gene is TRBJ2-7, the V gene TRBV20-1; 9 bases agree with TRBD1. The V segment lost 4 bases and the J segment 3 bases; nucleotides outside the gene matches: 7. This CDR3 contains 14 residues. Germline CDR1 reads DFQATT; CDR2 reads SNEGSKA (reference sequence). The CDR3 sequence: CSATHGTGIYEQYF. CDR3 coding DNA: TGCAGTGCTACCCACGGGACAGGGATCTACGAGCAGTACTTC.

The chain couples TRBV12-3 or TRBV12-4 to TRBJ1-1; 10 positions agree with TRBD1. After removal of 6 bases from V and 11 bases from J, the junction contained 6 bases not matched to a gene. The CDR3 covers 12 residues. In DNA form, the CDR3 reads TGTGCCAGCAGGGGACAGGGGCTGGGCGCTTTCTTT. Translated, it gives CASRGQGLGAFF.

This chain joins TRBV9 and TRBJ2-7; possible D gene TRBD2, 6 bases. This CDR3 contains 14 residues. V was pared by 6 bases and J by 6 bases, with 19 bases between. Germline CDR1 SGDLS, CDR2 YYNGEE. The CDR3 DNA reads TGTGCCAGCACCCGGGGGTGGGATTCCGGCGAGCAGTACTTC. Translating it yields CASTRGWDSGEQYF.